The present T cell receptor (beta chain) was sequenced within a study of blood T cell repertoires in COVID-19. In the source study's methods: The assay estimated nucleated cells by amplifying reference gene primers. Libraries were prepared by immunoSEQ multiplex PCR; TCRdb keeps only in-frame clonotypes and omits some of them. From that table come the V and J calls and clone size; the DNA was used to work out D and trimming. Of about 140,000 clones listed, 65% to 90% were seen once; the top ten hold over 2.5%. The CDR3 is 15 amino acids. CDR1 is MNHEY, CDR2 SVGAGI, per germline. V shed 6 bases, J shed 4 bases, and the junction held 8 bases outside the gene matches.

Sequencing was carried out using peripheral blood. The gene calls are TRBV6-5 and TRBJ1-1; TRBD1 matches 10 bases. This clonotype was obtained from a middle-aged man with acute or convalescent COVID-19. CDR3 protein: CASRQTGGSSTEAFF. CDR3 coding DNA: TGTGCCAGCAGACAGACAGGGGGCTCGAGCACTGAAGCTTTCTTT.